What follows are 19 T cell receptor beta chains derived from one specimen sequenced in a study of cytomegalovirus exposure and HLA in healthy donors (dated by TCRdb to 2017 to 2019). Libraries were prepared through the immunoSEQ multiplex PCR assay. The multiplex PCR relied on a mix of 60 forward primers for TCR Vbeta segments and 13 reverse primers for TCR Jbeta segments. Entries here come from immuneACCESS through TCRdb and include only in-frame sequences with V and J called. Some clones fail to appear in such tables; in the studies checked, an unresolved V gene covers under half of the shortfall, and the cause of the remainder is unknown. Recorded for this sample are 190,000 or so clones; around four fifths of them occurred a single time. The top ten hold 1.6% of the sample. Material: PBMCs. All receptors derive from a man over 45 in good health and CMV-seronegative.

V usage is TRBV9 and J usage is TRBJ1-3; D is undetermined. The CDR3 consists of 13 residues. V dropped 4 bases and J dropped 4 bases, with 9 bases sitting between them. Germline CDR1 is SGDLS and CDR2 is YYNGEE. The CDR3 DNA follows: TGTGCCAGCAGCCTCAACGGGGGAAACACCATATATTTT. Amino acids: CASSLNGGNTIYF.

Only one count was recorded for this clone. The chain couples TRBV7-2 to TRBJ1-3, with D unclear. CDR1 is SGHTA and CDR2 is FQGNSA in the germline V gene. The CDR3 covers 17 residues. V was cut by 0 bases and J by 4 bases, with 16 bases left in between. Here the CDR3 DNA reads TGTGCCAGCAGCTTAGCGTATTTCGGTGGCAGGGGAAACACCATATATTTT. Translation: CASSLAYFGGRGNTIYF.

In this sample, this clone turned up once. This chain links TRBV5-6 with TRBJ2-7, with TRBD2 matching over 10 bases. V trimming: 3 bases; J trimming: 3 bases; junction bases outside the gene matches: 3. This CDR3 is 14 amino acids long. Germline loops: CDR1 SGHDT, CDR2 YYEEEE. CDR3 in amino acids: CASSSSGGDYEQYF. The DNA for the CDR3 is TGTGCCAGCAGCTCGAGCGGGGGGGACTACGAGCAGTACTTC.

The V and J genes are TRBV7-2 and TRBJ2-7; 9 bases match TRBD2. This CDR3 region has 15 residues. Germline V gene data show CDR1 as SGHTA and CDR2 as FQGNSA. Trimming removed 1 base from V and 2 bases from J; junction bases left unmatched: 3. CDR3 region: CASSLVAGATYEQYF. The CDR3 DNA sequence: TGTGCCAGCAGCTTAGTAGCGGGAGCGACCTACGAGCAGTACTTC.

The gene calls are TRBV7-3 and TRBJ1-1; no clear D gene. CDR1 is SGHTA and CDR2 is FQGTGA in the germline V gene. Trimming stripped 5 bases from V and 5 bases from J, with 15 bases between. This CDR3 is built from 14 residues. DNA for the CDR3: TGTGCCAGCAGCCCTAGTAACGGTAGAACTGAAGCTTTCTTT. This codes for CASSPSNGRTEAFF.

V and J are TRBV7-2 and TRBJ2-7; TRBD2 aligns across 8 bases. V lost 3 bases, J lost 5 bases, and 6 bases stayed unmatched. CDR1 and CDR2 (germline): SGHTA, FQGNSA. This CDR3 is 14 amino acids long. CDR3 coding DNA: TGTGCCAGCAGCTTCCAGGGGCGGGGGGACGAGCAGTACTTC. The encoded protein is CASSFQGRGDEQYF.

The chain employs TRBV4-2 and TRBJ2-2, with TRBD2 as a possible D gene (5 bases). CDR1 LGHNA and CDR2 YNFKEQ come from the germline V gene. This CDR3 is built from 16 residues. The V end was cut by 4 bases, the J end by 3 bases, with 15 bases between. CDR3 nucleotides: TGTGCCAGCAGCCTCCCGGGTGGACTTGACACCGGGGAGCTGTTTTTT. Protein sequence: CASSLPGGLDTGELFF.

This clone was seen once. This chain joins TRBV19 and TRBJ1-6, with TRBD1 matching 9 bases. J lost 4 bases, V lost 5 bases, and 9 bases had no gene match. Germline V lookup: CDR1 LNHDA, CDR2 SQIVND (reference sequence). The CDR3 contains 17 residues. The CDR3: CASSLPGQGGYNSPLHF. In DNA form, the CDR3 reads TGTGCCAGTAGTTTACCGGGACAGGGTGGTTATAATTCACCCCTCCACTTT.

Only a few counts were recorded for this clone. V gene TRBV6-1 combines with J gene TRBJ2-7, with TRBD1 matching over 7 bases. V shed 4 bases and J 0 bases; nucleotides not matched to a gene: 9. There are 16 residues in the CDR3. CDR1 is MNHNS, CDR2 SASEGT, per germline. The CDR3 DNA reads TGTGCCAGCAGTGGGGCGACAGGGTCGAACTCCTACGAGCAGTACTTC. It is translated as CASSGATGSNSYEQYF.

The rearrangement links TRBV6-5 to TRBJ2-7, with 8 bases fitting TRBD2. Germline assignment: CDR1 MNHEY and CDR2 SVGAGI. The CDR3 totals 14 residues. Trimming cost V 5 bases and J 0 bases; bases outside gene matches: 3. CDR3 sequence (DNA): TGTGCCAGCAGTAGCGGGGGCGGCTCCTACGAGCAGTACTTC. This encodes CASSSGGGSYEQYF.

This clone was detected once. The CDR3 DNA is TGTGCCAGCAGCCAAGATAAGGCAGGGGTGATGACCTCCCTCATGAACACTGAAGCTTTCTTT. Encoded protein: CASSQDKAGVMTSLMNTEAFF. The chain has TRBV14 and TRBJ1-1, with D possibly TRBD1 on 6 matching bases. The V gene's germline CDR1 is SGHDN and CDR2 FVKESK. V shed 0 bases and J shed 0 bases, with 26 bases lying between them. The CDR3 totals 21 residues. The variable domain in full, completed from reference TRBV14 and TRBJ1-1, reads EAGVTQFPSHSVIEKGQTVTLRCDPISGHDNLYWYRRVMGKEIKFLLHFVKESKQDESGMPNNRFLAERTGGTYSTLKVQPAELEDSGVYFCASSQDKAGVMTSLMNTEAFFGQGTRLTVV.

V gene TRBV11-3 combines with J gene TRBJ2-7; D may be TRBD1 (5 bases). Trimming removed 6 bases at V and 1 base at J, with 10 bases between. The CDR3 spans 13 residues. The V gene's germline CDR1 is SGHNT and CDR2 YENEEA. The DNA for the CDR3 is TGTGCCAGCAGTTCGGACAAATCCTACGAGCAGTACTTC. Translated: CASSSDKSYEQYF.

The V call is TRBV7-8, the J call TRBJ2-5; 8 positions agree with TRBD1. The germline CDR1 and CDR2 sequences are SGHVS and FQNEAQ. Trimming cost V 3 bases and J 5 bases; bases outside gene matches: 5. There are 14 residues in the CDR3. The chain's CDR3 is CASSFRGPGETQYF. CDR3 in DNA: TGTGCCAGCAGCTTCAGGGGGCCGGGGGAGACCCAGTACTTC.

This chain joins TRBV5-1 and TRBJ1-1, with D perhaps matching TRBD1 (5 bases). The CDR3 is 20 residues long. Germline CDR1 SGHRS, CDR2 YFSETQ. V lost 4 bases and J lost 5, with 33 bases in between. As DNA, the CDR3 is TGCGCCAGCAGCCCCTTAGGAGTATGGGGGACCAGCCTGGGAGGGACTGAAGCTTTCTTT. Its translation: CASSPLGVWGTSLGGTEAFF.

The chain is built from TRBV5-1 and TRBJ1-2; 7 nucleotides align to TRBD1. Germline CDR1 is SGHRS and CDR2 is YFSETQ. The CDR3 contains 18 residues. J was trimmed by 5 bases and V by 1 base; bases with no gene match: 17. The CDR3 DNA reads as TGCGCCAGCAGCTTGTCGTGGACAGGCGGAGCGCAATCTTATGGCTACACCTTC. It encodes CASSLSWTGGAQSYGYTF.

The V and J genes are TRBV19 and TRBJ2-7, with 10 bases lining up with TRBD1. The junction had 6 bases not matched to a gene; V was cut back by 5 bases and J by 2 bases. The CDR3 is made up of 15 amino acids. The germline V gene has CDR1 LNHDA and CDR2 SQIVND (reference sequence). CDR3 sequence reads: CASSPRTGGAYEQYF. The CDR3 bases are TGTGCCAGTAGTCCGCGGACAGGGGGGGCCTACGAGCAGTACTTC.

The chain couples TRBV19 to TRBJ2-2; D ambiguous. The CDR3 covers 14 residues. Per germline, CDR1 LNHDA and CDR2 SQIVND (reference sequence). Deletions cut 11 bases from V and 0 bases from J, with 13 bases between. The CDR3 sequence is CASSGPSNTGELFF. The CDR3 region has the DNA TGTGCCTCCTCGGGTCCTTCGAACACCGGGGAGCTGTTTTTT.

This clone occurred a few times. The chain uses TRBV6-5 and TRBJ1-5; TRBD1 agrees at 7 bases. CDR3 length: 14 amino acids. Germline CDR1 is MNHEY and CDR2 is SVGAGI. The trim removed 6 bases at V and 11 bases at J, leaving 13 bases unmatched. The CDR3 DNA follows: TGTGCCAGCAGAGGGCAGGGGGTTTTCTCGACCCAGCATTTT. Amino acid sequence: CASRGQGVFSTQHF.

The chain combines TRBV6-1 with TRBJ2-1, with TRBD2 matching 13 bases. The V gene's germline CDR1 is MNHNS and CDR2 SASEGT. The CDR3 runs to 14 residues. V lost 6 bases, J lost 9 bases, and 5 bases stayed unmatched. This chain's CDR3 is CASSTSGRASEQFF. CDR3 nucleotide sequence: TGTGCCAGCAGCACTAGCGGGAGGGCCAGTGAGCAGTTCTTC.